The next 2 T cell receptor beta chains were all read from a single sample in a study of radiation and T cells in renal cell carcinoma (dated by TCRdb to 2019 to 2021). The library relied on the immunoSEQ multiplex PCR assay. Sourced from immuneACCESS, this table was stored by TCRdb with only in-frame sequences that have V and J called. A share of the clones is absent; for the studies checked, an unresolved V gene accounts for under half, and the remainder has no known explanation. The sample table holds 120,000 or so clones, of which about 81% were seen once. The ten largest clones capture less than 2.5% of the sample. Read against the paper, the sample's time point label means: blood 2 weeks post-SBRT. The meaning of the sample's treatment or condition label: 15 Gy SBRT to primary tumor, nephrectomy 4 weeks later. The material sequenced was blood, taken from a patient whose treatment included radiotherapy and nephrectomy. The receptors come from a woman aged 60 to 75 with renal cell carcinoma.

The genes are TRBV11-3 and TRBJ1-2; a possible D gene is TRBD1 (6 bases). The CDR3 loop spans 14 amino acids. Germline CDR1 SGHNT, CDR2 YENEEA. Trimming removed 5 bases at V and 4 bases at J, with 14 bases between. The CDR3 coding sequence is TGTGCCAGCAGCCAAGGGGGGTCGGGCTATGGCTACACCTTC. This sequence encodes CASSQGGSGYGYTF.

As concerns this clone: This sample also contains other DNA sequences that code for the same CDR3. The chain recombines TRBV7-9 with TRBJ1-1; tentative D call: TRBD1 (6 bases). The germline gives CDR1 SEHNR, CDR2 FQNEAQ (reference sequence). Deletions cut 1 base from V and 4 bases from J, with 7 bases between. The CDR3 is 13 amino acids. The DNA for the CDR3 is TGTGCCAGCAGCTTAGAAGGGGGCACTGAAGCTTTCTTT. Translating gives CASSLEGGTEAFF.